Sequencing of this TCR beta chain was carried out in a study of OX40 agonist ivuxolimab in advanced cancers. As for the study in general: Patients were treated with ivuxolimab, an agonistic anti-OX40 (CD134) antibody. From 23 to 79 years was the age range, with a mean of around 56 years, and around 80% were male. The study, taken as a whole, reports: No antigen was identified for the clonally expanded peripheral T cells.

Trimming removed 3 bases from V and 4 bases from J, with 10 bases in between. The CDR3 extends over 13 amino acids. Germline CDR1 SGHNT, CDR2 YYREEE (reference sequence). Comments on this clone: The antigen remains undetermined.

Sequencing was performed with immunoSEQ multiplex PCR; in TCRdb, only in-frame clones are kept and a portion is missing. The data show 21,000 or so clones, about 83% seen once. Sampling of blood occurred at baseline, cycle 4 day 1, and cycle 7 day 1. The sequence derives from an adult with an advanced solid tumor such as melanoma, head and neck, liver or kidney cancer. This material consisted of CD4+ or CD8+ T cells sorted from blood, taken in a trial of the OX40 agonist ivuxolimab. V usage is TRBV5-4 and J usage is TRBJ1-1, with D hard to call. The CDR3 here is CASSWVGSTEAFF. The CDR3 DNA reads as TGTGCCAGCAGCTGGGTCGGGAGCACTGAAGCTTTCTTT.